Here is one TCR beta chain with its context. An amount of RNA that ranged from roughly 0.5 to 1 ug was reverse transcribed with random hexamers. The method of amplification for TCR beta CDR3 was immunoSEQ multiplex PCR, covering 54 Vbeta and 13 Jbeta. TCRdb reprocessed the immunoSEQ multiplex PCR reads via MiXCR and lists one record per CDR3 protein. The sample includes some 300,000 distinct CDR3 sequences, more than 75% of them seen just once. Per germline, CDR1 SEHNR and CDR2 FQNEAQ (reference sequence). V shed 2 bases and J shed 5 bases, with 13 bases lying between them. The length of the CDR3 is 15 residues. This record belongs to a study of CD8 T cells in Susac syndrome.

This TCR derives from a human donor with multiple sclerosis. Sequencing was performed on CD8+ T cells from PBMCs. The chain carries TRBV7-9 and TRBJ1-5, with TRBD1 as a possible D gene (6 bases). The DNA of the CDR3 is TGTGCCAGCAGCTTAAGTGCGGCAGGGGATCAGCCCCAGCATTTT. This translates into CASSLSAAGDQPQHF.